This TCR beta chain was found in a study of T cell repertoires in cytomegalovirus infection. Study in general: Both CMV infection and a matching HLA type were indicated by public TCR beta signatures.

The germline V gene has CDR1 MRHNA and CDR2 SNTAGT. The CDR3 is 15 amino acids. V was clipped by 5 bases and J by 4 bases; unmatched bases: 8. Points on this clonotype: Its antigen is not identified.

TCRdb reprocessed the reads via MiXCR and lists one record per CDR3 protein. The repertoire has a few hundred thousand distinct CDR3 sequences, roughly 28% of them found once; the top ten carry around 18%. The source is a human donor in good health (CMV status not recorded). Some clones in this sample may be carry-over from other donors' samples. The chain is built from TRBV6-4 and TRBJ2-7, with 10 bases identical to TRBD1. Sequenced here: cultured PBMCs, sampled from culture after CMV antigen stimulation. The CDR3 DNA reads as TGTGCCAGCAGTTCACGACAGGGGGCTAGGTACGAGCAGTACTTC. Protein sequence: CASSSRQGARYEQYF.